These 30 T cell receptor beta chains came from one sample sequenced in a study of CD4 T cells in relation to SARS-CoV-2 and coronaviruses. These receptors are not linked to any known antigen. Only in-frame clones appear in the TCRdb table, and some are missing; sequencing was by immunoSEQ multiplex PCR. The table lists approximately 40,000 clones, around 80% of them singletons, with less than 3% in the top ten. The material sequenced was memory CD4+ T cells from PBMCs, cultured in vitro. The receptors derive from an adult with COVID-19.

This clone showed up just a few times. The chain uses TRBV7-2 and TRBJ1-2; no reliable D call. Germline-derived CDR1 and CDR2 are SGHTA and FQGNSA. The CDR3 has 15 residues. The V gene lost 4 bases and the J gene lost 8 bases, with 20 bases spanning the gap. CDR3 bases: TGTGCCAGCAGCTCCCCCCGGAGAACCGACCACGGCTACACCTTC. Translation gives CASSSPRRTDHGYTF.

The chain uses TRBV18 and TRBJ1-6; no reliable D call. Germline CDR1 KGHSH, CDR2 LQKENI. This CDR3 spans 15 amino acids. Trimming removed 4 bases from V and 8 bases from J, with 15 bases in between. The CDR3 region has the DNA TGTGCCAGCTCACAACTCGGGATTTCGGATTCACCCCTCCACTTT. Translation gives CASSQLGISDSPLHF.

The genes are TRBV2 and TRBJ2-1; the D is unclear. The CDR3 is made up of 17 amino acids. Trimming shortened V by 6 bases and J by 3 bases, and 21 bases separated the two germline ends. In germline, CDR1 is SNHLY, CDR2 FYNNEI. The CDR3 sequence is CASSPPLSGLVYNEQFF. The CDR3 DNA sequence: TGTGCCAGCAGCCCCCCTCTGTCTGGGCTAGTCTACAATGAGCAGTTCTTC. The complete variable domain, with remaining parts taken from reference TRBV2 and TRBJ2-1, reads EPEVTQTPSHQVTQMGQEVILRCVPISNHLYFYWYRQILGQKVEFLVSFYNNEISEKSEIFDDQFSVERPDGSNFTLKIRSTKLEDSAMYFCASSPPLSGLVYNEQFFGPGTRLTVL.

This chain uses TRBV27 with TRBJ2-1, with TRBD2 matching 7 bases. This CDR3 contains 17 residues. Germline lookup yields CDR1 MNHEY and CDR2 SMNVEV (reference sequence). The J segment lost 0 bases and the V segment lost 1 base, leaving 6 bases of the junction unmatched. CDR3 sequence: CASSLYGRTSSYNEQFF. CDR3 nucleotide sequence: TGTGCCAGCAGTTTATACGGGAGGACCAGCTCCTACAATGAGCAGTTCTTC.

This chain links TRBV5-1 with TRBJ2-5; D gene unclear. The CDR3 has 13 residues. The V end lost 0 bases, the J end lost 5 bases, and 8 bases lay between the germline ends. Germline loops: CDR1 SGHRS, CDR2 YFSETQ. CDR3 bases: TGCGCCAGCAGCTTGGTAACAGAGGAGACCCAGTACTTC. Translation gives CASSLVTEETQYF.

CDR3 bases: TGTGCCAGCGGGGCGATAGCGGGAGGCAAGAGCACAGATACGCAGTATTTT. Protein product: CASGAIAGGKSTDTQYF. The chain couples TRBV7-9 to TRBJ2-3, with TRBD2 matching over 10 bases. This CDR3 has 17 amino acids. Per the germline V gene, CDR1 is SEHNR and CDR2 is FQNEAQ (reference sequence). V lost 8 bases, J lost 0 bases, and 11 bases stayed unmatched.

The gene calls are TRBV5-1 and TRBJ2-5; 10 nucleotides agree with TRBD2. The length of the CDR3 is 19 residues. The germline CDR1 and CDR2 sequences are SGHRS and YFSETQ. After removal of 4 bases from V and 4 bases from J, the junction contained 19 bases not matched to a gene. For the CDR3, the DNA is TGCGCCAGCAGCCTCCCCCCCGCTGGGACTAGCGAGTTGGGAGAGACCCAGTACTTC. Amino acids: CASSLPPAGTSELGETQYF.

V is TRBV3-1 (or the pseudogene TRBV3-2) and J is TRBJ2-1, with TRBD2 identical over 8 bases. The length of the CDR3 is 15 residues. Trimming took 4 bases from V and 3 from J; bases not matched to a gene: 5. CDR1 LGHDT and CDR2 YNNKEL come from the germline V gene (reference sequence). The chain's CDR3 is CASSPPAGDYNEQFF. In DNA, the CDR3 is TGTGCCAGCAGCCCCCCAGCGGGAGACTACAATGAGCAGTTCTTC.

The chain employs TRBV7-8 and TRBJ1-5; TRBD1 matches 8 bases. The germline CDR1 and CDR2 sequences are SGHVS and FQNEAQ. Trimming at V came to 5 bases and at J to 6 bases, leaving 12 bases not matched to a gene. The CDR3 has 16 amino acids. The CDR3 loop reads CASSPRRTGLSQPQHF. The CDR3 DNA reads TGTGCCAGCAGCCCCAGAAGGACAGGGTTGAGTCAGCCCCAGCATTTT.

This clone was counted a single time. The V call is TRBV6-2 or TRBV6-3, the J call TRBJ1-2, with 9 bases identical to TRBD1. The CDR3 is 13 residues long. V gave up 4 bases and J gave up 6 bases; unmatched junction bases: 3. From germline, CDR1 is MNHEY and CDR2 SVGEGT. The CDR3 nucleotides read TGTGCCAGCAGTTTAGGGACAGGGCATGGCTACACCTTC. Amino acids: CASSLGTGHGYTF.

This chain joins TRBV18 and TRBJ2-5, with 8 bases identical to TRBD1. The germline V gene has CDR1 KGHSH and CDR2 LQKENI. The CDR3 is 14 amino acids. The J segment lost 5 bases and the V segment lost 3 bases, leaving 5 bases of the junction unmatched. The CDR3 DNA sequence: TGTGCCAGCTCACCGACAGGGGAGAGGGAGACCCAGTACTTC. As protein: CASSPTGERETQYF.

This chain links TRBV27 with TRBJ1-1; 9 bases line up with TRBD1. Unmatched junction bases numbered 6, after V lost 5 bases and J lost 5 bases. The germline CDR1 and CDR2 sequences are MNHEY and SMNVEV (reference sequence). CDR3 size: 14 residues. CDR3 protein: CASSTGQGFTEAFF. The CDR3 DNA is TGTGCCAGCAGTACGGGACAGGGCTTTACTGAAGCTTTCTTT.

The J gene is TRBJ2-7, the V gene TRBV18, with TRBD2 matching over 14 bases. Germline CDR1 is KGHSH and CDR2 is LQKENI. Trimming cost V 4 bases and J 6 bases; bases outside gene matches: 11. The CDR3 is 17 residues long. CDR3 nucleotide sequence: TGTGCCAGCTCACGGCAGGGACTAGCGGGAGTAGCAGGCGAGCAGTACTTC. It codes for CASSRQGLAGVAGEQYF. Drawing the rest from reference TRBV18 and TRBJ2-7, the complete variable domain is NAGVMQNPRHLVRRRGQEARLRCSPMKGHSHVYWYRQLPEEGLKFMVYLQKENIIDESGMPKERFSAEFPKEGPSILRIQQVVRGDSAAYFCASSRQGLAGVAGEQYFGPGTRLTVT.

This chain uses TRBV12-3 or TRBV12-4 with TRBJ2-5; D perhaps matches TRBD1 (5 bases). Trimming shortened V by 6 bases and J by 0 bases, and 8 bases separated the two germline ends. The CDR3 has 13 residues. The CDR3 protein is CASSPGNQETQYF. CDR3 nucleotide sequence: TGTGCCAGCAGCCCAGGGAACCAAGAGACCCAGTACTTC.

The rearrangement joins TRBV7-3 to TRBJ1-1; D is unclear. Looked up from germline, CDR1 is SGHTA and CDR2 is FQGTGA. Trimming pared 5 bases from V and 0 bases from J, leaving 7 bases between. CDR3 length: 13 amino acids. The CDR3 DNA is TGTGCCAGCAGCCGTCAGATGAACACTGAAGCTTTCTTT. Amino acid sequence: CASSRQMNTEAFF.

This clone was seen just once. The CDR3: CAWTSHTGRGYNEQFF. CDR3 nucleotides: TGTGCCTGGACCTCACACACAGGGAGGGGGTACAATGAGCAGTTCTTC. V gene TRBV30 combines with J gene TRBJ2-1, with D possibly being TRBD2 (7 bases). The CDR3 totals 16 residues. Trimming stripped 4 bases from V and 4 bases from J, with 20 bases between. Germline CDR1 reads GTSNPN; CDR2 reads SVGIG (reference sequence).

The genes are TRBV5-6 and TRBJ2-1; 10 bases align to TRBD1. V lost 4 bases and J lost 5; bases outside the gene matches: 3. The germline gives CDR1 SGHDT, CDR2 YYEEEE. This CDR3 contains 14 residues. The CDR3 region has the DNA TGTGCCAGCAGCCGGGACAGGGGTGACAATGAGCAGTTCTTC. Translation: CASSRDRGDNEQFF.

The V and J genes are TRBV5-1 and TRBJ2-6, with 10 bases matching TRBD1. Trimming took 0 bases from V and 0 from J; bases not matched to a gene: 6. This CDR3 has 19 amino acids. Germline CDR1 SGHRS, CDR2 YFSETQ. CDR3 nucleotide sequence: TGCGCCAGCAGCTTGGCCTCCGGGACAGGGGTCTCTGGGGCCAACGTCCTGACTTTC. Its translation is CASSLASGTGVSGANVLTF.

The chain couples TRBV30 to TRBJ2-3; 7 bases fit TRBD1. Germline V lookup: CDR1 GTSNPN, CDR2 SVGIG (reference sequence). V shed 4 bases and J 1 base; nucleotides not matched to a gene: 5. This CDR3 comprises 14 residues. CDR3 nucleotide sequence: TGTGCCTGGAATCGGGACAGCCGCACAGATACGCAGTATTTT. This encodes CAWNRDSRTDTQYF.

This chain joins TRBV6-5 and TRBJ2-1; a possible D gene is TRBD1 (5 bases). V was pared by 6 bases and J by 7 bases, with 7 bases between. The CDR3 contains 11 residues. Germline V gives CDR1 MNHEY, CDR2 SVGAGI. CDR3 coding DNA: TGTGCCAGCAGCCAGGGAAATGAGCAGTTCTTC. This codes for CASSQGNEQFF.

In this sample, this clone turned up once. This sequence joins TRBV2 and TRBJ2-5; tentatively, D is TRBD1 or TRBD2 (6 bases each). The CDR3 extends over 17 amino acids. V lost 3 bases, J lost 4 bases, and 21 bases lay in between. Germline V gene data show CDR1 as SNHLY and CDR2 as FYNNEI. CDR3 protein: CASSENGDTLGGETQYF. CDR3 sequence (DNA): TGTGCCAGCAGTGAGAATGGGGACACCCTCGGGGGAGAGACCCAGTACTTC.

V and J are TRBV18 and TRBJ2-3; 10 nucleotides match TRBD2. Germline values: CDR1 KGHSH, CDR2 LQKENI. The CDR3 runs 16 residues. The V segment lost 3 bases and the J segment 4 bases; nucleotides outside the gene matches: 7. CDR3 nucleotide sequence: TGTGCCAGCTCACCCCCACTAGCGGGACAGGCAGATACGCAGTATTTT. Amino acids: CASSPPLAGQADTQYF.

The CDR3 is CASSQGNGDGEQYF. The CDR3 DNA is TGTGCCAGCAGCCAAGGTAACGGAGATGGAGAGCAGTACTTC. The chain uses TRBV4-2 and TRBJ2-7, with unresolved D. This CDR3 is 14 amino acids long. Trimming left V 1 base short and J 7 bases short, with 14 bases between. Germline assignment: CDR1 LGHNA and CDR2 YNFKEQ.

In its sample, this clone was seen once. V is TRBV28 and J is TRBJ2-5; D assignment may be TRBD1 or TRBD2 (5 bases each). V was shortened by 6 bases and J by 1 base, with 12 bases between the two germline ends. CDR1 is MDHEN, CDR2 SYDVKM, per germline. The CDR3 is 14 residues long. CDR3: CASSLGRSQETQYF. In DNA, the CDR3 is TGTGCCAGCAGCCTGGGACGGAGCCAAGAGACCCAGTACTTC.

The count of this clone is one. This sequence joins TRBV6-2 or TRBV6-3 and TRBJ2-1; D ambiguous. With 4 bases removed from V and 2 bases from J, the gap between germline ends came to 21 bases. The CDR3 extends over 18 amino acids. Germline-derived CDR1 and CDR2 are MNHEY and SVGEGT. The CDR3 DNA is TGTGCCAGCAGTTGGGTCCGAGGAGAACAGCCACCCTACAATGAGCAGTTCTTC. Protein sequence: CASSWVRGEQPPYNEQFF.

CDR3 amino acids: CASSQTGLPYEQYF. CDR3 bases: TGTGCCAGCAGTCAAACAGGGTTACCCTACGAGCAGTACTTC. The chain has TRBV6-5 and TRBJ2-7, with D tentatively TRBD1 (6 bases). The ends were cut back, 5 bases at V and 2 bases at J, with 13 bases in the middle. CDR1 and CDR2 from the germline V gene are MNHEY and SVGAGI. This CDR3 spans 14 amino acids.

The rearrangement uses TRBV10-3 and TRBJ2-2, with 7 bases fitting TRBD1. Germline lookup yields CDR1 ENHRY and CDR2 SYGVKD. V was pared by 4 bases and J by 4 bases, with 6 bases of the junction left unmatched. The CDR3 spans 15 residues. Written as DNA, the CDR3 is TGTGCCATCAGTGCTGGGACAGAAGGCACCGGGGAGCTGTTTTTT. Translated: CAISAGTEGTGELFF.

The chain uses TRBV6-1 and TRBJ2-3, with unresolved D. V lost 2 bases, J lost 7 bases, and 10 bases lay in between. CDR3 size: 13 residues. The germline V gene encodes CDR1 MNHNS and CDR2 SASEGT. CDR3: CASSESGWYTQYF. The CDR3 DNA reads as TGTGCCAGCAGTGAATCCGGTTGGTATACGCAGTATTTT.

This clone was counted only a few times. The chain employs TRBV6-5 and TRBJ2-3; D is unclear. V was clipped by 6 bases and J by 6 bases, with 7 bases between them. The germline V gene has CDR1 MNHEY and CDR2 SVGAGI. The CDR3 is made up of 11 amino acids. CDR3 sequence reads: CASRSLDTQYF. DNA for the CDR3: TGTGCCAGCAGGTCTTTGGATACGCAGTATTTT.

The CDR3 reads CATSRGTASRYNEQFF. CDR3 DNA sequence: TGTGCCACCAGCAGAGGGACGGCTAGCCGGTACAATGAGCAGTTCTTC. The chain joins TRBV15 to TRBJ2-1; TRBD2 is a possible D gene (5 bases). The CDR3 loop spans 16 amino acids. Germline V gene lookup returns CDR1 LNHNV and CDR2 YYDKDF (reference sequence). V lost 1 base to trimming and J lost 4 bases, with 14 bases between them.